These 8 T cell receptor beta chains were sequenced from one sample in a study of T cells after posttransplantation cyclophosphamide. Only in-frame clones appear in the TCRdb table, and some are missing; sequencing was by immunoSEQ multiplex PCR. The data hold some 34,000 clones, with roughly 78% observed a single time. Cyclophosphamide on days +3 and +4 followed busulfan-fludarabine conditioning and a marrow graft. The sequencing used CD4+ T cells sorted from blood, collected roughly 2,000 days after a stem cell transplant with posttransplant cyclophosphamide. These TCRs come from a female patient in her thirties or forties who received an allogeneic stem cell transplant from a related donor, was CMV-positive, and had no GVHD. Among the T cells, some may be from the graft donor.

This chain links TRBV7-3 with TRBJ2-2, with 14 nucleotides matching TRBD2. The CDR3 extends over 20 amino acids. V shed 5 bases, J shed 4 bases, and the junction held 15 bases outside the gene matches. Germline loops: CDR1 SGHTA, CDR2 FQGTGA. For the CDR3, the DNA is TGTGCCAGCAGCCCGACTCCGACTAGCGGGGGGGCGTTTAGCACCGGGGAGCTGTTTTTT. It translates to CASSPTPTSGGAFSTGELFF.

The CDR3 coding sequence is TGTGCCAGCAGCATAGGGGGGGCTACCTCTGAAGCTTTCTTT. Translated, it gives CASSIGGATSEAFF. V usage is TRBV6-5 and J usage is TRBJ1-1, with D maybe TRBD1 (6 bases). Trimming removed 6 bases at V and 6 bases at J, with 17 bases between. From germline, CDR1 is MNHEY and CDR2 SVGAGI. There are 14 residues in the CDR3.

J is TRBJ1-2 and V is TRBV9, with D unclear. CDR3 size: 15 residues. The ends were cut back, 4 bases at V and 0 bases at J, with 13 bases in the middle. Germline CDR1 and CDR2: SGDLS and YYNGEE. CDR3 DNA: TGTGCCAGCAGCCTTGAGGGAACGACTAACTATGGCTACACCTTC. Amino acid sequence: CASSLEGTTNYGYTF.

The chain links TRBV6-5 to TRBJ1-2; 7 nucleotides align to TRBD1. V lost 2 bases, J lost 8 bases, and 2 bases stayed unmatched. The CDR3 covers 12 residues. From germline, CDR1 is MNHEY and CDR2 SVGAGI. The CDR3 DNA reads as TGTGCCAGCAGTTACAGGGGGCAGGGCTACACCTTC. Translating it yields CASSYRGQGYTF.

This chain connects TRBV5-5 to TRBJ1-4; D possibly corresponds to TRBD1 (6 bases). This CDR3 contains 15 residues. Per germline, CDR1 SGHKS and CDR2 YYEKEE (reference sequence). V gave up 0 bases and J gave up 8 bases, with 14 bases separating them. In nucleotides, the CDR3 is TGTGCCAGCAGCTTGGCAGGGACATTCACGGAAAAACTGTTTTTT. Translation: CASSLAGTFTEKLFF.

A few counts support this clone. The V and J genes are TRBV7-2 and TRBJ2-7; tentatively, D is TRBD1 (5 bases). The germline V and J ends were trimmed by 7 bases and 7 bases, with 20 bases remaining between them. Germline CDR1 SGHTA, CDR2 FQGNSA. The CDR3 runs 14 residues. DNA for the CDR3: TGTGCCAGCACCCTTTCAAAGGGGCTGGGTGAGCAGTACTTC. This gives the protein CASTLSKGLGEQYF.

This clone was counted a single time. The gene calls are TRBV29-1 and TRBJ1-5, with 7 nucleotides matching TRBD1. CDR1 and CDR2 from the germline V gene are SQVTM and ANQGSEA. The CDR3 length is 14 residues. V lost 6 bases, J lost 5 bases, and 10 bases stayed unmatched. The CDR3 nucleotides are TGCAGCGTAACGTATGGACAGGCCCATCAGCCCCAGCATTTT. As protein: CSVTYGQAHQPQHF. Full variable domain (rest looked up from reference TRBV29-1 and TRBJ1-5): SAVISQKPSRDICQRGTSLTIQCQVDSQVTMMFWYRQQPGQSLTLIATANQGSEATYESGFVIDKFPISRPNLTFSTLTVSNMSPEDSSIYLCSVTYGQAHQPQHFGDGTRLSIL.

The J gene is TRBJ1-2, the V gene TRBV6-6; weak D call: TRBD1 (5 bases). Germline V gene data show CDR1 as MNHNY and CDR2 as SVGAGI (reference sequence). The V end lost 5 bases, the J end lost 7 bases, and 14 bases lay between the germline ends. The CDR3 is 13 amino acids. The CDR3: CASSRAEGLGYTF. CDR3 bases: TGTGCCAGCAGTCGAGCGGAGGGACTTGGCTACACCTTC.